This TCR beta chain was observed in a study of blood T cell repertoires in COVID-19. Study overall: Spain, Italy and the United States supplied samples that represented acute and convalescent COVID-19. PBMCs, B-cell-depleted T cells, or T cells provided the cDNA or gDNA that made up the material.

The assay was immunoSEQ multiplex PCR, and TCRdb's table has in-frame clones only and misses some. Of about 160,000 clones detected, about 90% appear once; the ten largest clones hold about 4.6%. The junction had 13 bases not matched to a gene; V was cut back by 7 bases and J by 5 bases. The CDR3 sequence is 16 residues long. The V gene's germline CDR1 is SGHTA and CDR2 FQGNSA. The chain links TRBV7-2 to TRBJ2-5; 10 nucleotides align to TRBD1. The sequencing sample was made of peripheral blood. The origin of this receptor is a man between 25 and 39 years old with COVID-19, enrolled during active disease. The CDR3 coding sequence is TGTGCCAGCACCTCCCAAGACAGGGGGCGCGATGAGACCCAGTACTTC. The encoded protein is CASTSQDRGRDETQYF.